A single sample is the source of the 14 T cell receptor beta chains below, sequenced in a study of T-cell memory formation after mild COVID-19. Via MiXCR, TCRdb re-called the 5' RACE reads, giving one row per CDR3 protein. Of around 420,000 distinct CDR3 sequences listed, approximately 25% are singletons. Input material: PBMCs or a T cell subset sorted from them (not recorded which). The receptor source for this set is an adult woman who had mild COVID-19 (a few samples of this study predate the infection). Cell type and time point are not known.

This clonotype was picked up a small number of times. The V and J genes are TRBV6-1 and TRBJ2-3; no clear D gene. Germline loops: CDR1 MNHNS, CDR2 SASEGT. There are 14 residues in the CDR3. V was pared by 2 bases and J by 2 bases, with 8 bases between. The CDR3 DNA sequence: TGTGCCAGCAGTGAAATGCCTGACACAGATACGCAGTATTTT. Translation gives CASSEMPDTDTQYF.

This chain uses TRBV5-1 with TRBJ2-4; D might be TRBD1 (5 bases). This CDR3 has 15 residues. The germline CDR1 and CDR2 sequences are SGHRS and YFSETQ. V lost 0 bases, J lost 3 bases, and 10 bases lay in between. CDR3 DNA sequence: TGCGCCAGCAGCTTGGTCATAGACAGCAAAAACATTCAGTACTTC. Translated: CASSLVIDSKNIQYF.

The chain recombines TRBV12-3 or TRBV12-4 with TRBJ2-5; 12 bases map to TRBD2. This CDR3 is 15 amino acids long. J gave up 5 bases and V 8 bases, and 9 bases lay outside the gene matches. CDR3 in DNA: TGTGCCAGCGGGACTAGCGGGCTCCGGTGGGAGACCCAGTACTTC. Encoded protein: CASGTSGLRWETQYF.

This clonotype was detected a few times. The chain employs TRBV4-1 and TRBJ2-3; D not resolved. The CDR3 length is 12 residues. Germline CDR1 and CDR2: MGHRA and YSYEKL. The V end lost 1 base, the J end lost 6 bases, and 5 bases lay between the germline ends. The DNA of the CDR3 is TGCGCCAGCAGCCAAGCGGAGGATACGCAGTATTTT. Protein product: CASSQAEDTQYF.

This clonotype came up a few times. The chain has TRBV2 and TRBJ1-1; no clear D gene. Trimming removed 3 bases from V and 2 bases from J, with 7 bases in between. Germline V CDR1 and CDR2: SNHLY, FYNNEI. This CDR3 has 13 residues. The CDR3 sequence: CASSDADNTEAFF. In DNA, the CDR3 is TGTGCCAGCAGTGATGCCGATAACACTGAAGCTTTCTTT.

The chain is built from TRBV5-1 and TRBJ2-7; TRBD1 matches at 10 bases. V lost 4 bases, J lost 4 bases, and 17 bases stayed unmatched. The CDR3 is 18 amino acids. Germline CDR1 SGHRS, CDR2 YFSETQ. The CDR3 spells CASSRFEGTGDLPYEQYF. The CDR3 region has the DNA TGCGCCAGCAGCCGATTTGAGGGGACAGGGGACCTCCCTTACGAGCAGTACTTC.

This clonotype was counted between two and nine times. The chain employs TRBV6-2 or TRBV6-3 and TRBJ1-1; D is ambiguous. Germline V gene lookup returns CDR1 MNHEY and CDR2 SVGEGT. V lost 0 bases and J 4 bases, leaving 9 bases between the germline ends. The length of the CDR3 is 14 residues. The CDR3 spells CASSYSMPFTEAFF. In DNA form, the CDR3 reads TGTGCCAGCAGTTACTCGATGCCTTTCACTGAAGCTTTCTTT.

The rearrangement uses TRBV18 and TRBJ2-3; 9 bases are a match to TRBD2. The CDR3 runs 16 residues. Germline CDR1 is KGHSH and CDR2 is LQKENI. After removal of 4 bases from V and 3 bases from J, the junction contained 8 bases not matched to a gene. The CDR3 bases are TGTGCCAGCTCACTAAGACAAGCGGGAGGAACAGATACGCAGTATTTT. Protein product: CASSLRQAGGTDTQYF.

This clonotype was found a few times. The chain joins TRBV6-1 to TRBJ2-6; 7 nucleotides agree with TRBD2. Germline CDR1 and CDR2: MNHNS and SASEGT. J lost 0 bases, V lost 2 bases, and 4 bases had no gene match. There are 17 residues in the CDR3. The DNA of the CDR3 is TGTGCCAGCAGTGAATGGGAGGGCGCCTCTGGGGCCAACGTCCTGACTTTC. Protein: CASSEWEGASGANVLTF.

This clonotype was observed a handful of times. The chain employs TRBV19 and TRBJ1-5; D is unclear. The CDR3 consists of 18 residues. Per the germline V gene, CDR1 is LNHDA and CDR2 is SQIVND (reference sequence). Trimming pared 4 bases from V and 1 base from J, leaving 20 bases between. This CDR3 is CASSTKSNQVRSNQPQHF. The CDR3, as DNA: TGTGCCAGTAGTACTAAATCTAACCAGGTTAGAAGCAATCAGCCCCAGCATTTT. The complete variable domain, with remaining parts taken from reference TRBV19 and TRBJ1-5, reads DGGITQSPKYLFRKEGQNVTLSCEQNLNHDAMYWYRQDPGQGLRLIYYSQIVNDFQKGDIAEGYSVSREKKESFPLTVTSAQKNPTAFYLCASSTKSNQVRSNQPQHFGDGTRLSIL.

A few counts support this clonotype. J is TRBJ2-7 and V is TRBV7-8; D assignment may be TRBD1 or TRBD2 (5 bases each). The length of the CDR3 is 16 residues. CDR1 SGHVS and CDR2 FQNEAQ come from the germline V gene. The V gene lost 5 bases and the J gene lost 7 bases, with 24 bases spanning the gap. CDR3 in amino acids: CASSALSGTPQGEQYF. The CDR3 coding sequence is TGTGCCAGCAGCGCCCTTTCCGGGACCCCTCAGGGAGAGCAGTACTTC.

This clonotype was counted at least ten times. This rearrangement joins TRBV29-1 to TRBJ1-6; maybe TRBD1 (5 bases). The germline gives CDR1 SQVTM, CDR2 ANQGSEA. This CDR3 spans 12 amino acids. Trimming removed 6 bases at V and 7 bases at J, with 10 bases between. CDR3 nucleotide sequence: TGCAGCGTACGGGACTTAAATTCACCCCTCCACTTT. It is translated as CSVRDLNSPLHF.

This clonotype has a handful of counts. The gene calls are TRBV7-9 and TRBJ1-2; no firm D call. Trimming shortened V by 8 bases and J by 4 bases, and 14 bases separated the two germline ends. This CDR3 comprises 13 residues. CDR1 is SEHNR and CDR2 is FQNEAQ in the germline V gene (reference sequence). CDR3 coding DNA: TGTGCCAGCCTGGAGGTCGAGGTCTATGGCTACACCTTC. It codes for CASLEVEVYGYTF. The variable domain in full, with the rest retrieved from reference TRBV7-9 and TRBJ1-2, is DTGVSQNPRHKITKRGQNVTFRCDPISEHNRLYWYRQTLGQGPEFLTYFQNEAQLEKSRLLSDRFSAERPKGSFSTLEIQRTEQGDSAMYLCASLEVEVYGYTFGSGTRLTVV.

This clonotype was detected only a few times. The chain couples TRBV7-2 to TRBJ2-5; D perhaps matches TRBD2 (7 bases). The CDR3 totals 17 residues. The V gene's germline CDR1 is SGHTA and CDR2 FQGNSA. V lost 1 base and J lost 5, with 20 bases in between. The CDR3 DNA reads as TGTGCCAGCAGCTTAGAGGGAGATACAGGGCGGGGGGAGACCCAGTACTTC. It yields the protein CASSLEGDTGRGETQYF. The variable domain in full, with the rest retrieved from reference TRBV7-2 and TRBJ2-5, is GAGVSQSPSNKVTEKGKDVELRCDPISGHTALYWYRQSLGQGLEFLIYFQGNSAPDKSGLPSDRFSAERTGGSVSTLTIQRTQQEDSAVYLCASSLEGDTGRGETQYFGPGTRLLVL.